Listed below are T cell receptor beta chains from one sample, sequenced in a study of vaccination effects on CD4 cells after COVID-19. The table came from immunoSEQ multiplex PCR; TCRdb's copy has only in-frame clones and leaves some out. In the table there are roughly 20,000 clones, around 62% of which are singletons. No antigens are known for them. Material: CD4+ T cells from PBMCs cultured with HCoV-NL63 spike peptides, obtained before COVID-19 vaccination. The receptors derive from a human donor who received a COVID-19 vaccine. CDR3s include the opening cysteine and the closing phenylalanine or tryptophan. The order of the fields is D gene, clone size, J gene, V gene, CDR3 DNA, CDR3 protein. A D gene is named only where the DNA matches it firmly. The size field is filled for only some rows; it gives once, few, many or a size class.

d_call: TRBD2; clone_size: few; j_call: TRBJ2-1; v_call: TRBV3-1/TRBV3-2; cdr3_nt: TGTGCCAGCAGGGAAAGACGGCCTAGCGGGGTTAATGAGCAGTTCTTC; cdr3_aa: CASRERRPSGVNEQFF
d_call: TRBD1; clone_size: .; j_call: TRBJ2-7; v_call: TRBV5-1; cdr3_nt: TGCGCCAGCAGCTCCGGGACAGGGGGGGGCTACGAGCAGTACTTC; cdr3_aa: CASSSGTGGGYEQYF
d_call: .; clone_size: .; j_call: TRBJ1-5; v_call: TRBV3-1/TRBV3-2; cdr3_nt: TGTGCCAGCAGCCAAGGGAATCGGGGGGTCTATCAGCCCCAGCATTTT; cdr3_aa: CASSQGNRGVYQPQHF
d_call: .; clone_size: .; j_call: TRBJ2-3; v_call: TRBV7-2; cdr3_nt: TGTGCCAGCAGCTTCCGATGGGATACGCAGTATTTT; cdr3_aa: CASSFRWDTQYF
d_call: TRBD1; clone_size: .; j_call: TRBJ2-5; v_call: TRBV20-1; cdr3_nt: TGCAGTGCTAGTCCTACCGGGACAGGGAGAGAGACCCAGTACTTC; cdr3_aa: CSASPTGTGRETQYF
d_call: TRBD2; clone_size: .; j_call: TRBJ2-1; v_call: TRBV10-2; cdr3_nt: TGCGCCAGCAGTGAGTCGGGGGGGTCCTACAATGAGCAGTTCTTC; cdr3_aa: CASSESGGSYNEQFF
d_call: .; clone_size: .; j_call: TRBJ1-2; v_call: TRBV5-6; cdr3_nt: TGTGCCAGCAGCGCTTGGAATGGGCAGGGAGGCTATGGCTACACCTTC; cdr3_aa: CASSAWNGQGGYGYTF
d_call: TRBD1; clone_size: .; j_call: TRBJ1-5; v_call: TRBV5-6; cdr3_nt: TGTGCCAGCAGCTCTACGACAGGGGGGAGGATCAATCAGCCCCAGCATTTT; cdr3_aa: CASSSTTGGRINQPQHF
d_call: .; clone_size: .; j_call: TRBJ2-4; v_call: TRBV14; cdr3_nt: TGTGCCAGCAGCCAATATACAGGGGGGGGTATTCAGTACTTC; cdr3_aa: CASSQYTGGGIQYF
d_call: TRBD2; clone_size: .; j_call: TRBJ2-3; v_call: TRBV9; cdr3_nt: TGTGCCAGCAGCGTGATAGCGGGAGCAGATACGCAGTATTTT; cdr3_aa: CASSVIAGADTQYF
d_call: TRBD1; clone_size: once; j_call: TRBJ1-4; v_call: TRBV5-5; cdr3_nt: TGTGCCAGCAGCCTAGGACAGGGGGGGAATAATGAAAAACTGTTTTTT; cdr3_aa: CASSLGQGGNNEKLFF
d_call: .; clone_size: .; j_call: TRBJ1-1; v_call: TRBV4-2; cdr3_nt: TGTGCCAGCAGCCTACGGACAATCCAGGTTAACACTGAAGCTTTCTTT; cdr3_aa: CASSLRTIQVNTEAFF
d_call: TRBD2; clone_size: few; j_call: TRBJ2-5; v_call: TRBV18; cdr3_nt: TGTGCCAGCTCACCCTCTAGCGGGGAGACCCAGTACTTC; cdr3_aa: CASSPSSGETQYF
d_call: .; clone_size: .; j_call: TRBJ1-1; v_call: TRBV4-1; cdr3_nt: TGCGCCAGCAGCGCCCCCGGGACACGGAACACTGAAGCTTTCTTT; cdr3_aa: CASSAPGTRNTEAFF
d_call: TRBD2; clone_size: .; j_call: TRBJ2-1; v_call: TRBV5-5; cdr3_nt: TGTGCCAGCAGCCTCGGGACTAGCGGCCACAATGAGCAGTTCTTC; cdr3_aa: CASSLGTSGHNEQFF
d_call: TRBD2; clone_size: .; j_call: TRBJ2-7; v_call: TRBV30; cdr3_nt: TGTGCCTGGAGTTCGAGCGGGGAGGGTTCCTACGAGCAGTACTTC; cdr3_aa: CAWSSSGEGSYEQYF
d_call: .; clone_size: .; j_call: TRBJ1-1; v_call: TRBV28; cdr3_nt: TGTGCCAGCACCCGGGGGTCGAACACTGAAGCTTTCTTT; cdr3_aa: CASTRGSNTEAFF
d_call: TRBD2; clone_size: .; j_call: TRBJ2-4; v_call: TRBV29-1; cdr3_nt: TGCAGCGCCCGACCACTAGCGGGAGAAAACATTCAGTACTTC; cdr3_aa: CSARPLAGENIQYF
d_call: .; clone_size: .; j_call: TRBJ1-6; v_call: TRBV18; cdr3_nt: TGTGCCAGCTCACCACCGGTCGAAGGCGCCTATAATTCACCCCTCCACTTT; cdr3_aa: CASSPPVEGAYNSPLHF
d_call: .; clone_size: .; j_call: TRBJ1-1; v_call: TRBV6-5; cdr3_nt: TGTGCCAGCACCCTAGGAGTGGTGAACACTGAAGCTTTCTTT; cdr3_aa: CASTLGVVNTEAFF
d_call: .; clone_size: .; j_call: TRBJ2-7; v_call: TRBV5-1; cdr3_nt: TGCGCCAGCAGCTTGGAGGGGGGCTCCTCCTACGAGCAGTACTTC; cdr3_aa: CASSLEGGSSYEQYF
d_call: .; clone_size: .; j_call: TRBJ2-7; v_call: TRBV18; cdr3_nt: TGTGCCAGCTCACCGCAGCTTACGATGCGGGAGCAGTACTTC; cdr3_aa: CASSPQLTMREQYF
d_call: .; clone_size: once; j_call: TRBJ1-4; v_call: TRBV2; cdr3_nt: TGTGCCAGCAAGAGGGTGGGCAATGAAAAACTGTTTTTT; cdr3_aa: CASKRVGNEKLFF
d_call: .; clone_size: .; j_call: TRBJ1-1; v_call: TRBV4-1; cdr3_nt: TGCGCCAGCAGCCAAGTTGGGGCTGTGGCGCGAGGAGCTTTCTTT; cdr3_aa: CASSQVGAVARGAFF
d_call: TRBD1; clone_size: .; j_call: TRBJ1-1; v_call: TRBV5-4; cdr3_nt: TGTGCCAGCAGCCGACAGGGTTTGGAGATGAACACTGAAGCTTTCTTT; cdr3_aa: CASSRQGLEMNTEAFF
d_call: .; clone_size: .; j_call: TRBJ2-3; v_call: TRBV18; cdr3_nt: TGTGCCAGCTCACCACCGAACCAGCGGGGCACAGATACGCAGTATTTT; cdr3_aa: CASSPPNQRGTDTQYF
d_call: TRBD2; clone_size: once; j_call: TRBJ2-2; v_call: TRBV5-5; cdr3_nt: TGTGCCAGCAGCAAGCTAGCGGGAGTAAATGGACCCGGGGAGCTGTTTTTT; cdr3_aa: CASSKLAGVNGPGELFF
d_call: TRBD2; clone_size: .; j_call: TRBJ2-7; v_call: TRBV3-1/TRBV3-2; cdr3_nt: TGTGCCAGCAGCCTGGGACTAGCGGGGGGGCACTCCTACGAGCAGTACTTC; cdr3_aa: CASSLGLAGGHSYEQYF
d_call: .; clone_size: medium-sized; j_call: TRBJ2-5; v_call: TRBV3-1/TRBV3-2; cdr3_nt: TGTGCCAGCAGCCAAGCACAGGTCCTGGTGGAGACCCAGTACTTC; cdr3_aa: CASSQAQVLVETQYF
d_call: .; clone_size: .; j_call: TRBJ1-4; v_call: TRBV5-1; cdr3_nt: TGCGCCAGCAGCTTCCGACCTAATGAAAAACTGTTTTTT; cdr3_aa: CASSFRPNEKLFF
d_call: .; clone_size: .; j_call: TRBJ2-7; v_call: TRBV27; cdr3_nt: TGTGCCAGCAGTTTATCAAGGGCCAGGGGCTACGAGCAGTACTTC; cdr3_aa: CASSLSRARGYEQYF
d_call: .; clone_size: .; j_call: TRBJ1-2; v_call: TRBV24-1; cdr3_nt: TGTGCCACCAGTGACAGACAGGCCCAGGATGGCTACACCTTC; cdr3_aa: CATSDRQAQDGYTF
d_call: .; clone_size: .; j_call: TRBJ1-2; v_call: TRBV30; cdr3_nt: TGTGCCTGGAGTGTAAGCGTTGTGTATGGCTACACCTTC; cdr3_aa: CAWSVSVVYGYTF
d_call: TRBD1; clone_size: .; j_call: TRBJ2-1; v_call: TRBV7-9; cdr3_nt: TGTGCCAGCAGCCAACCGGGACAGGGCGGCAATGAGCAGTTCTTC; cdr3_aa: CASSQPGQGGNEQFF
d_call: TRBD1; clone_size: .; j_call: TRBJ2-3; v_call: TRBV7-2; cdr3_nt: TGTGCCAGCAGCTTAACAGGGGATTGGGGGACAGATACGCAGTATTTT; cdr3_aa: CASSLTGDWGTDTQYF
d_call: TRBD2; clone_size: .; j_call: TRBJ2-1; v_call: TRBV10-2; cdr3_nt: TGCGCCAGCAGTACTAGCGGGGGGGCGGGCAATGAGCAGTTCTTC; cdr3_aa: CASSTSGGAGNEQFF
d_call: .; clone_size: .; j_call: TRBJ2-3; v_call: TRBV5-6; cdr3_nt: TGTGCCAGCAGCTTGGTCCTAGTTGGGACAGATACGCAGTATTTT; cdr3_aa: CASSLVLVGTDTQYF
d_call: TRBD1; clone_size: .; j_call: TRBJ2-2; v_call: TRBV6-4; cdr3_nt: TGTGCCAGCAGTGTACAACCAACTCAGGGGGCCAGCACCGGGGAGCTGTTTTTT; cdr3_aa: CASSVQPTQGASTGELFF
d_call: .; clone_size: few; j_call: TRBJ1-3; v_call: TRBV10-1; cdr3_nt: TGCGCCAGCGGACAGAGCTCTGGAAACACCATATATTTT; cdr3_aa: CASGQSSGNTIYF
d_call: .; clone_size: once; j_call: TRBJ1-2; v_call: TRBV5-1; cdr3_nt: TGCGCCAGCAGCACCCAGGGTGCGGACGGCGGCTACACCTTC; cdr3_aa: CASSTQGADGGYTF
d_call: TRBD1; clone_size: .; j_call: TRBJ2-4; v_call: TRBV18; cdr3_nt: TGTGCCAGCTCACCCGACAGGGGCAAAAACATTCAGTACTTC; cdr3_aa: CASSPDRGKNIQYF
d_call: .; clone_size: few; j_call: TRBJ1-6; v_call: TRBV5-1; cdr3_nt: TGCGCCAGCAGCTTGGCTGGCAGGTCACCCCTCCACTTT; cdr3_aa: CASSLAGRSPLHF
d_call: TRBD2; clone_size: .; j_call: TRBJ2-7; v_call: TRBV6-5; cdr3_nt: TGTGCCAGCAGCCGTACTAGCGGGATCGTCGAGCAGTACTTC; cdr3_aa: CASSRTSGIVEQYF
d_call: TRBD1; clone_size: .; j_call: TRBJ1-2; v_call: TRBV3-1/TRBV3-2; cdr3_nt: TGTGCCAGCAGCCCGACAGGGGAAATCTATGGCTACACCTTC; cdr3_aa: CASSPTGEIYGYTF
d_call: .; clone_size: few; j_call: TRBJ2-1; v_call: TRBV5-1; cdr3_nt: TGCGCCAGCAGCTTGGAGGTGGAGAATGAGCAGTTCTTC; cdr3_aa: CASSLEVENEQFF
d_call: .; clone_size: .; j_call: TRBJ2-3; v_call: TRBV10-3; cdr3_nt: TGTGCCATCAGTGGAACCGGGGATTCGGGTACGCAGTATTTT; cdr3_aa: CAISGTGDSGTQYF
d_call: .; clone_size: .; j_call: TRBJ2-1; v_call: TRBV7-8; cdr3_nt: TGTGCCAGCAGCTTACTTCAGGTATTTTCTCGACAGTTCTTC; cdr3_aa: CASSLLQVFSRQFF
d_call: .; clone_size: .; j_call: TRBJ1-1; v_call: TRBV4-2; cdr3_nt: TGTGCCAGCAGGGGGCCCCGCGGCTCTGAAGCTTTCTTT; cdr3_aa: CASRGPRGSEAFF
d_call: TRBD1; clone_size: .; j_call: TRBJ1-2; v_call: TRBV14; cdr3_nt: TGTGCCAGCAGCCAAGTAAGGGGGCGCGGTCGTGGCTACACCTTC; cdr3_aa: CASSQVRGRGRGYTF
d_call: .; clone_size: .; j_call: TRBJ2-4; v_call: TRBV9; cdr3_nt: TGTGCCAGCAGCGTAGCTCCAGGCAAAAACATTCAGTACTTC; cdr3_aa: CASSVAPGKNIQYF
d_call: .; clone_size: .; j_call: TRBJ2-7; v_call: TRBV9; cdr3_nt: TGTGCCAGCAGCCGGATAGTAACGGCCGGACGTAGGATCTACGAGCAGTACTTC; cdr3_aa: CASSRIVTAGRRIYEQYF
d_call: TRBD1; clone_size: few; j_call: TRBJ2-7; v_call: TRBV6-5; cdr3_nt: TGTGCCAGCAGTTCGACAGGGGGCTTGGACGAGCAGTACTTC; cdr3_aa: CASSSTGGLDEQYF
d_call: .; clone_size: .; j_call: TRBJ1-2; v_call: TRBV19; cdr3_nt: TGTGCCAGTAGTCCGCTTGGGGTGGCAGGCTACACCTTC; cdr3_aa: CASSPLGVAGYTF
d_call: TRBD1; clone_size: .; j_call: TRBJ1-5; v_call: TRBV27; cdr3_nt: TGTGCCAGCCGGGCGGGGAGAGGGGGCACGAACAATCAGCCCCAGCATTTT; cdr3_aa: CASRAGRGGTNNQPQHF
d_call: TRBD2; clone_size: few; j_call: TRBJ2-1; v_call: TRBV9; cdr3_nt: TGTGCCAGCAGCGTAGGTCGGGCGGGGAGGGCTAACAATGAGCAGTTCTTC; cdr3_aa: CASSVGRAGRANNEQFF